The rows below give T cell receptor beta chains drawn from one sample of a study of metastatic and nonmetastatic thyroid tumors. TCRdb reanalyzed the PCR reads via MiXCR. The sample includes around 89,000 clones, about 15% of them seen just once. The sequencing sample was made of blood. The receptors shown here come from a female donor with papillary thyroid cancer or a benign thyroid nodule (not recorded which). Some clones in this sample may be carry-over from other donors' samples. Each CDR3 is given with its conserved first and last residue. Fields, in order: D gene, clone size, V gene, J gene, CDR3 DNA, CDR3 protein. The D gene is left open where the match is weak. Clone size is shown for a subset of rows, as once, few, many or a class of expanded clone.

.,many,TRBV20-1,TRBJ2-2,TGCAGTGCTAGTCGGGGAGGGGGCCACACCGGGGAGCTGTTTTTT,CSASRGGGHTGELFF
.,many,TRBV29-1,TRBJ1-2,TGCAGCGTTGTGGGGGGCTATGGCTACACCTTC,CSVVGGYGYTF
TRBD2,.,TRBV4-1,TRBJ2-2,TGCGCCAGCAGCCAAGGACATCTAGCGGGAGTTACCGGGGAGCTGTTTTTT,CASSQGHLAGVTGELFF
TRBD1,many,TRBV3-1,TRBJ1-2,TGTGCCAGCAGCCAAGGCTCCTTACTACAGGGGGCTTATGGCTACACCTTC,CASSQGSLLQGAYGYTF
TRBD2,many,TRBV24-1,TRBJ2-5,TGTGCCACCAGTGATAGTGGGAGGGAACGAGAGACCCAGTACTTC,CATSDSGRERETQYF
.,many,TRBV6-1,TRBJ1-1,TGTGCCAGCAGCCCGAGGCCGAACACTGAAGCTTTCTTT,CASSPRPNTEAFF
TRBD1,many,TRBV29-1,TRBJ2-7,TGCAGCGTTCGAAACCCCCCCGGGACAGGCAACTACGAGCAGTACTTC,CSVRNPPGTGNYEQYF
TRBD2,many,TRBV9,TRBJ2-2,TGTGCCAGCAGCATGGGACTAGCGGGGTTTTACACCGGGGAGCTGTTTTTT,CASSMGLAGFYTGELFF
TRBD2,.,TRBV15,TRBJ2-7,TGTGCCACCAGCAGAGATCTGGCTAGCGGATCGTCCTACGAGAAGTACTTC,CATSRDLASGSSYEKYF
.,few,TRBV15,TRBJ2-6,TGTGCCACCAGCAGAAGTTCCTCTGGGGCCAACGTCCTGACTTTC,CATSRSSSGANVLTF
.,many,TRBV7-3,TRBJ2-1,TGTGCCAGCAGCGCCGGACACTACAATGAGCAGTTCTTC,CASSAGHYNEQFF
.,once,TRBV19,TRBJ1-3,TGTGCCAGTATCATTATAGAAGACACGAGCTCTGGAAACACCATATATTTT,CASIIIEDTSSGNTIYF
.,.,TRBV28,TRBJ2-5,TGTGCCAGCAGCCCACTTTTTAGGTGCGGTTGGGTAGAGACCCAGTACTTC,CASSPLFRCGWVETQYF
.,many,TRBV5-1,TRBJ2-3,TGCGCCAGCAAGGAAGGCACAGATACGCAGTATTTT,CASKEGTDTQYF
.,.,TRBV4-2,TRBJ1-2,TGTGCCAGCAGCCAGCTACGACGGGGGGACAAATATGGCTACACCTTC,CASSQLRRGDKYGYTF
.,many,TRBV19,TRBJ2-3,TGTGCCAGTAGCATACAGGGAGTCGGCACAGATACGCAGTATTTT,CASSIQGVGTDTQYF
TRBD1,.,TRBV3-1,TRBJ2-6,TGTGCCAGCAGCCCACCCACGGACAGGGGGCGTGCGAGGGCCAACGTCCTGACTTTC,CASSPPTDRGRARANVLTF